A single sample gave rise to the 9 T cell receptor beta chains below, sequenced in a study of cytomegalovirus exposure and HLA in healthy donors. Vbeta (60) and Jbeta (13) primers were used in the PCR. Sequencing used immunoSEQ multiplex PCR; TCRdb keeps in-frame clones, though not all of them. In the table there are about 210,000 clones, approximately 85% of which are singletons. Sequences were obtained from PBMCs. The receptors shown here come from a girl aged 2 to 10 in good health and CMV-seronegative.

The J gene is TRBJ2-3, the V gene TRBV11-2; 8 positions match TRBD1. CDR1 SGHAT and CDR2 FQNNGV come from the germline V gene. With V trimmed by 5 bases and J by 2 bases, 9 bases remained unmatched. The CDR3 totals 16 residues. CDR3: CASSTRGPWPTDTQYF. CDR3 in DNA: TGTGCCAGCAGCACCAGGGGGCCGTGGCCCACAGATACGCAGTATTTT.

This chain uses TRBV7-9 with TRBJ1-2; tentatively, D is TRBD1 (5 bases). CDR3 size: 16 residues. The germline gives CDR1 SEHNR, CDR2 FQNEAQ (reference sequence). V was cut by 0 bases and J by 2 bases, with 13 bases left in between. The CDR3 sequence: CASSLAVGEGNYGYTF. Here the CDR3 DNA reads TGTGCCAGCAGCTTAGCGGTGGGGGAGGGGAACTATGGCTACACCTTC.

The gene calls are TRBV21-1 and TRBJ2-1; TRBD1 is taken as the D call from the table, unchecked against the DNA. TRBV21-1 is labeled a pseudogene. This CDR3 spans 15 amino acids. CDR3 nucleotides: TGTGCCAGCTCCGCAAATAGGGACACAGGCCCTGAGCAGTTCTTC. This translates into CASSANRDTGPEQFF.

This chain joins TRBV27 and TRBJ2-2; possibly TRBD1 for D (5 bases). The CDR3 length is 17 residues. Germline CDR1 is MNHEY and CDR2 is SMNVEV (reference sequence). Trimming shortened V by 4 bases and J by 0 bases, and 15 bases separated the two germline ends. CDR3 sequence reads: CASSSRPDRANTGELFF. CDR3 nucleotides: TGTGCCAGCAGTTCCCGGCCAGACAGAGCGAACACCGGGGAGCTGTTTTTT.

The J gene is TRBJ2-5, the V gene TRBV7-6; 7 bases fit TRBD2. The J call may be incorrect, as the DNA end agrees better with TRBJ2-7. CDR3 length: 14 amino acids. Germline loops: CDR1 SGHVS, CDR2 FNYEAQ. CDR3 nucleotide sequence: TGTGCCAGCAGCTTAGGGGTAGCGGGCTACGAGCAGTACTTC. Protein sequence: CASSLGVAGYEQYF.

In this sample, this clone turned up once. V gene TRBV10-1 combines with J gene TRBJ2-7; 8 bases match TRBD1. Germline lookup yields CDR1 WNHNN and CDR2 SYGVQD (reference sequence). V trimming: 3 bases; J trimming: 6 bases; junction bases outside the gene matches: 10. The CDR3 is made up of 15 amino acids. The CDR3, as DNA: TGCGCCAGCAGTGAATTTGCAGGGGGCGGCGCCGAGCAGTACTTC. This codes for CASSEFAGGGAEQYF.

This chain joins TRBV5-1 and TRBJ1-1, with D maybe TRBD1 (6 bases). The germline V and J ends were trimmed by 2 bases and 5 bases, with 16 bases remaining between them. CDR1 SGHRS and CDR2 YFSETQ come from the germline V gene. The CDR3 runs 15 residues. CDR3 in amino acids: CASSFVGGGVTEAFF. CDR3 bases: TGCGCCAGCAGCTTTGTGGGAGGGGGGGTGACTGAAGCTTTCTTT.

The chain is built from TRBV19 and TRBJ2-2, with 12 positions matching TRBD2. Per germline, CDR1 LNHDA and CDR2 SQIVND (reference sequence). This CDR3 is 15 amino acids long. J lost 9 bases, V lost 5 bases, and 7 bases had no gene match. The CDR3: CASSPTSGSTRELFF. The CDR3 nucleotides read TGTGCCAGTAGTCCGACTAGCGGGAGTACGAGGGAGCTGTTTTTT.

The V call is TRBV27, the J call TRBJ1-1; 7 positions match TRBD1. The ends lost 3 bases at V and 0 bases at J; junction bases unmatched: 1. The CDR3 length is 14 residues. Germline V lookup: CDR1 MNHEY, CDR2 SMNVEV (reference sequence). The CDR3 DNA follows: TGTGCCAGCAGTTTTACAGGGGTGAACACTGAAGCTTTCTTT. It encodes CASSFTGVNTEAFF.